These 26 T cell receptor beta chains were all obtained from the same sample, sequenced in a study of T-cell reconstitution after alpha-beta-depleted transplantation in children. Unique molecular identifiers were used to barcode this TCRbeta library. Each CDR3 protein is one row after TCRdb ran MiXCR on the PCR reads. The sample records fewer than 3,500 distinct CDR3 sequences, over 25% being singletons. The sequenced sample was PBMCs, mostly from graft donor cells, obtained 60 days after TCRalphabeta/CD19-depleted stem cell transplant. The origin of the receptors is a male patient between 2 and 10 years old who had a stem cell transplant for acute myeloid leukemia, so the T cells may come from the graft donor.

V usage is TRBV29-1 and J usage is TRBJ2-1, with a possible D match to TRBD2 (5 bases). The CDR3 contains 15 residues. Germline V gives CDR1 SQVTM, CDR2 ANQGSEA. V shed 0 bases and J shed 4 bases, with 13 bases lying between them. The CDR3 spells CSVEEWASRYNEQFF. Written as DNA, the CDR3 is TGCAGCGTTGAAGAGTGGGCTAGCAGATACAATGAGCAGTTCTTC.

This clonotype was seen at least ten times. The chain uses TRBV6-5 and TRBJ2-3, with 10 positions matching TRBD1. This CDR3 has 15 residues. V trimming: 4 bases; J trimming: 13 bases; junction bases outside the gene matches: 14. Germline V gene sequence: CDR1 MNHEY, CDR2 SVGAGI. The CDR3 region has the DNA TGTGCCAGCAGTTCGGGACAGGGGTTGGGTCGAGGAGAGTATTTT. Translated, it gives CASSSGQGLGRGEYF.

The table lists this clonotype with many counts. The CDR3 here is CAKKKGLAGYRASEQYV. As DNA, the CDR3 is TGTGCCAAGAAAAAGGGACTAGCGGGATATAGGGCCAGCGAGCAGTACGTC. This chain links TRBV7-6 with TRBJ2-7; 13 nucleotides agree with TRBD2. Germline CDR1 and CDR2: SGHVS and FNYEAQ. V lost 10 bases to trimming and J lost 6 bases; unmatched junction nucleotides: 18. This CDR3 is built from 17 residues.

In its sample, this clonotype is hyperexpanded. The J gene is TRBJ1-5, the V gene TRBV10-3; 7 bases fit TRBD1. The CDR3 spans 14 residues. V shed 4 bases and J 5 bases; nucleotides not matched to a gene: 5. Per germline, CDR1 ENHRY and CDR2 SYGVKD. As DNA, the CDR3 is TGTGCCATCAGTGGTGACAGGGAGTATCAGCCCCAGCATTTT. It codes for CAISGDREYQPQHF.

Ten or more counts support this clonotype. The V call is TRBV9, the J call TRBJ2-7; D not certain. CDR3 size: 13 residues. CDR1 and CDR2 (germline): SGDLS, YYNGEE. Between the trimmed V and J ends, which lost 0 bases and 2 bases, there was a span of 6 bases. CDR3 amino acids: CASSVGGPYEQYF. The CDR3 DNA follows: TGTGCCAGCAGCGTAGGGGGTCCCTACGAGCAGTACTTC.

In this sample, this clonotype turned up many times. The chain carries TRBV25-1 and TRBJ1-2, with 7 nucleotides matching TRBD1. CDR3 length: 15 amino acids. J lost 4 bases, V lost 3 bases, and 8 bases had no gene match. Germline CDR1 MGHDK, CDR2 SYGVNS. CDR3 residues: CASSDWDSSSYGYTF. The CDR3 DNA sequence: TGTGCCAGCAGTGATTGGGACAGTAGCAGCTATGGCTACACCTTC.

This clonotype showed up many times. The chain has TRBV6-2 or TRBV6-3 and TRBJ2-7; 11 bases are shared with TRBD1. J was trimmed by 6 bases and V by 5 bases; bases with no gene match: 6. This CDR3 is 14 amino acids long. Germline assignment: CDR1 MNHEY and CDR2 SVGEGT. CDR3 loop: CASSDGQGAREQYF. CDR3 bases: TGTGCCAGCAGTGACGGACAGGGGGCGCGCGAGCAGTACTTC.

In its sample, this clonotype was seen many times. The chain uses TRBV21-1 and TRBJ2-7. TRBV21-1 is a listed pseudogene. This CDR3 spans 18 amino acids. CDR3 loop: CASSNSDHGSTSSYEQYV. The CDR3 coding sequence is TGTGCCAGCAGCAACTCCGATCACGGCTCGACTTCTTCCTACGAGCAGTACGTC.

The chain combines TRBV4-2 with TRBJ2-1, with 11 positions matching TRBD2. Germline V lookup: CDR1 LGHNA, CDR2 YNFKEQ. The length of the CDR3 is 17 residues. V was clipped by 2 bases and J by 4 bases; unmatched bases: 7. For the CDR3, the DNA is TGTGCCAGCAGCCAACTGTTACTAGCGGGAGAATACAATGAGCAGTTCTTC. Protein product: CASSQLLLAGEYNEQFF.

This clonotype was counted at least ten times. This chain links TRBV12-5 with TRBJ2-3; D not resolved. This CDR3 spans 16 amino acids. Germline values: CDR1 LGHNT, CDR2 FRNRAP. V was clipped by 0 bases and J by 4 bases, with 14 bases between them. The CDR3 DNA follows: TGTGCTAGTGGTTTGGTACCTCAGTCCCCGGCAGATACGCAGTATTTT. It yields the protein CASGLVPQSPADTQYF. The entire variable domain, with the rest obtained from reference TRBV12-5 and TRBJ2-3, is as follows: DARVTQTPRHKVTEMGQEVTMRCQPILGHNTVFWYRQTMMQGLELLAYFRNRAPLDDSGMPKDRFSAEMPDATLATLKIQPSEPRDSAVYFCASGLVPQSPADTQYFGPGTRLTVL.

By share, this clonotype ranks as medium-sized (0.01 to 0.1%). The chain links TRBV5-1 to TRBJ2-1; D possibly corresponds to TRBD1 (5 bases). CDR1 is SGHRS and CDR2 is YFSETQ in the germline V gene. This CDR3 has 18 amino acids. Trimming stripped 6 bases from V and 5 bases from J, with 27 bases between. The CDR3: CASILGWGLNYPDNEQFF. The CDR3 DNA sequence: TGCGCCAGCATCCTCGGATGGGGCCTAAACTACCCCGACAATGAGCAGTTCTTC.

This clonotype was seen a handful of times. The chain links TRBV18 to TRBJ1-1; D is uncertain. From germline, CDR1 is KGHSH and CDR2 LQKENI. CDR3 length equals 14 residues. The V and J ends lost 6 bases and 1 base respectively, with 12 bases between them. CDR3 protein: CASSQVPWNTEAFF. Written as DNA, the CDR3 is TGTGCCAGCTCGCAGGTCCCTTGGAACACTGAAGCTTTCTTT.

V usage is TRBV28 and J usage is TRBJ2-7; weak D call: TRBD2 (5 bases). Trimming pared 8 bases from V and 0 bases from J, leaving 14 bases between. Looked up from germline, CDR1 is MDHEN and CDR2 is SYDVKM. The CDR3 is 14 amino acids. The DNA of the CDR3 is TGTGCCAGCGGCCCCCGGGGAATCTCCTACGAGCAGTACGTC. This translates into CASGPRGISYEQYV.

This clonotype was counted many times. J is TRBJ1-6 and V is TRBV7-9; tentatively, D is TRBD1 (5 bases). Deletions cut 6 bases from V and 10 bases from J, with 13 bases between. This CDR3 comprises 13 residues. The germline gives CDR1 SEHNR, CDR2 FQNEAQ (reference sequence). Written as DNA, the CDR3 is TGTGCCAGCAGGCCCCGGGACGGATCACCCCTCCACTTT. It specifies CASRPRDGSPLHF. Together with reference TRBV7-9 and TRBJ1-6, the CDR3 gives the full variable domain: DTGVSQNPRHKITKRGQNVTFRCDPISEHNRLYWYRQTLGQGPEFLTYFQNEAQLEKSRLLSDRFSAERPKGSFSTLEIQRTEQGDSAMYLCASRPRDGSPLHFGNGTRLTVT.

This clonotype was seen many times. The chain has TRBV11-2 and TRBJ2-3; 7 positions agree with TRBD2. CDR1 is SGHAT, CDR2 FQNNGV, per germline. V was clipped by 0 bases and J by 4 bases; unmatched bases: 19. The CDR3 loop spans 20 amino acids. CDR3 nucleotides: TGTGCCAGCAGCTTAGATCGGAGGTTTGAGGCGGGAGATCAGTCAGATACGCAGTATTTT. It translates to CASSLDRRFEAGDQSDTQYF.

This clonotype has just a few counts. The V gene is TRBV5-6, the J gene TRBJ2-7; 7 nucleotides align to TRBD2. The CDR3 covers 13 residues. Germline assignment: CDR1 SGHDT and CDR2 YYEEEE. The V gene end was trimmed by 5 bases and the J gene end by 3 bases; junction bases not matched to a gene: 5. Here the CDR3 DNA reads TGTGCCAGCAGTGGACTAGGGATCTACGAGCAGTACTTC. Residues: CASSGLGIYEQYF.

This clonotype was counted ten times or more. The gene calls are TRBV11-2 and TRBJ2-7, with D perhaps given as TRBD1 or TRBD2 (5 bases each). Looked up from germline, CDR1 is SGHAT and CDR2 is FQNNGV. Trimming took off 5 bases at V and 5 bases at J, with 19 bases between the two ends. CDR3 length: 15 amino acids. The CDR3 reads CASSVRDGPLDEQYF. Here the CDR3 DNA reads TGTGCCAGCAGCGTCCGGGACGGGCCCTTGGACGAGCAGTACTTC.

This clonotype was recorded at least ten times. The J gene is TRBJ2-7, the V gene TRBV6-5; D gene unclear. Germline values: CDR1 MNHEY, CDR2 SVGAGI. V was cut by 1 base and J by 3 bases, with 7 bases left in between. The CDR3 length is 13 residues. Here the CDR3 reads CASSYWFGYEQYF. The CDR3 bases are TGTGCCAGCAGTTACTGGTTCGGCTACGAGCAGTACTTC.

The chain has TRBV1 and TRBJ2-2; the D call TRBD1 from the table was never checked on the DNA. TRBV1 is labeled a pseudogene. There are 16 residues in the CDR3. In nucleotides, the CDR3 is TGTGCCAGCAGGCAAGTCGGAACAGAGAACACCGGGGAGCTGTTTTTT. Translating it yields CASRQVGTENTGELFF.

The V gene is TRBV5-8, the J gene TRBJ1-3, with D possibly being TRBD1 (5 bases). CDR1 and CDR2 (germline): SGHTS, YDEGEE. CDR3 length: 14 amino acids. The V end was cut by 8 bases, the J end by 4 bases, with 16 bases between. For the CDR3, the DNA is TGTGCCAGGGGACCGTGGGGCATCGGAAACACCATATATTTT. It translates to CARGPWGIGNTIYF.

This rearrangement joins TRBV5-1 to TRBJ2-1; D is uncertain. With 0 bases removed from V and 5 bases from J, the gap between germline ends came to 12 bases. The CDR3 runs 15 residues. Germline CDR1 SGHRS, CDR2 YFSETQ. The CDR3 reads CASSLEWLQNNEQFF. CDR3 coding DNA: TGCGCCAGCAGCTTGGAATGGCTACAAAACAATGAGCAGTTCTTC.

To note about this clonotype: No DNA is shown, since the ends of the CDR3 on it are uncertain; the CDR3 is the one TCRdb lists. This chain connects TRBV7-1 to TRBJ1-2; the table's D call of TRBD1 was not tested on the DNA. TRBV7-1 is an ORF for which the function is uncertain. Including both end residues, the CDR3 is 17 amino acids long. This chain's CDR3 is CGNSSVGSGTSLYGCSF.

CDR3 residues: CSAIPSGRGEQYF. CDR3 DNA sequence: TGCAGTGCTATACCTAGCGGGAGGGGTGAGCAGTACTTC. The rearrangement uses TRBV20-1 and TRBJ2-7, with TRBD2 identical over 12 bases. In germline, CDR1 is DFQATT, CDR2 SNEGSKA (reference sequence). This CDR3 is 13 amino acids long. J was trimmed by 7 bases and V by 4 bases; bases with no gene match: 5.

Comment on this clonotype: The limits of the CDR3 on the DNA are not certain, so only TCRdb's listed CDR3 is given. This chain links TRBV7-1 with TRBJ1-2; the table calls TRBD1, which could not be checked here. TRBV7-1 is treated as an ORF (open reading frame) with a function not yet certain. With termini counted, the CDR3 has 17 amino acids. The CDR3 here is CGSSSGASGTSLYGCSF.

This clonotype was counted many times. The V and J genes are TRBV7-9 and TRBJ2-5, with 8 positions matching TRBD1. Losses at the gene ends were 1 base for V and 4 bases for J; bases not matched to a gene: 5. The CDR3 totals 15 residues. CDR1 SEHNR and CDR2 FQNEAQ come from the germline V gene (reference sequence). As DNA, the CDR3 is TGTGCCAGCAGCTTAGGCACCAGGGGGCGAGAGACCCAGTACTTC. Protein: CASSLGTRGRETQYF.

This clonotype was observed many times. The chain couples TRBV5-6 to TRBJ1-4; 8 nucleotides line up with TRBD1. The CDR3 runs to 15 residues. J lost 3 bases, V lost 3 bases, and 4 bases had no gene match. Germline values: CDR1 SGHDT, CDR2 YYEEEE. The CDR3 loop is CASSYRDRSNEKLFF. As DNA, the CDR3 is TGTGCCAGCAGCTACCGGGACAGGTCTAATGAAAAACTGTTTTTT.